This entry lists 25 T cell receptor beta chains sequenced from one sample in a study of blood T cell repertoires in COVID-19. Only in-frame clones appear in the TCRdb table, and some are missing; sequencing was by immunoSEQ multiplex PCR. This table holds some 160,000 clones, 79% found once. Sequencing was done on a sample of PBMCs or T cells enriched from blood (not recorded which). These receptors all stem from a woman aged 70-85 years in a cohort exposed to, infected with or recovered from COVID-19 (not recorded which).

J is TRBJ2-5 and V is TRBV11-2; 10 positions agree with TRBD2. CDR1 is SGHAT and CDR2 is FQNNGV in the germline V gene. With 7 bases clipped from V and 4 bases from J, the junction kept 12 bases outside the gene matches. This CDR3 spans 16 amino acids. The CDR3 reads CASTPRGLAGAETQYF. The CDR3, as DNA: TGTGCCAGCACCCCCAGGGGGCTAGCGGGAGCAGAGACCCAGTACTTC.

The chain recombines TRBV27 with TRBJ2-3; weak D call: TRBD2 (5 bases). Per the germline V gene, CDR1 is MNHEY and CDR2 is SMNVEV (reference sequence). Trimming took off 7 bases at V and 2 bases at J, with 13 bases between the two ends. CDR3 size: 14 residues. This CDR3 reads CASKPGSNTDTQYF. The CDR3 nucleotides are TGTGCCAGCAAACCGGGGAGCAACACAGATACGCAGTATTTT.

The V call is TRBV6-5, the J call TRBJ1-4; D unclear. Per the germline V gene, CDR1 is MNHEY and CDR2 is SVGAGI. The CDR3 is made up of 14 amino acids. V lost 2 bases and J 7 bases, leaving 11 bases between the germline ends. CDR3 in amino acids: CASSYGPTGEKLFF. The CDR3 DNA follows: TGTGCCAGCAGTTACGGCCCGACGGGTGAAAAACTGTTTTTT.

The chain links TRBV7-8 to TRBJ1-3; TRBD1 is a possible D gene (5 bases). Germline-derived CDR1 and CDR2 are SGHVS and FQNEAQ. The CDR3 is 15 residues long. The germline V and J ends were trimmed by 3 bases and 0 bases, with 9 bases remaining between them. The DNA of the CDR3 is TGTGCCAGCAGCTTGGACGGGGGCTCTGGAAACACCATATATTTT. Its protein product is CASSLDGGSGNTIYF.

A few counts support this clone. V gene TRBV6-1 combines with J gene TRBJ2-3; TRBD2 matches 7 bases. The CDR3 covers 15 residues. Germline trimming cut 0 bases from V and 4 bases from J; bases unmatched to any gene: 4. Germline V gene lookup returns CDR1 MNHNS and CDR2 SASEGT. CDR3 sequence: CASSEAGGRADTQYF. In DNA, the CDR3 is TGTGCCAGCAGTGAAGCGGGAGGGCGGGCAGATACGCAGTATTTT.

The CDR3 reads CASSSGTGGSYEQYF. In DNA, the CDR3 is TGCGCCAGCAGTTCCGGGACAGGCGGATCCTACGAGCAGTACTTC. The chain combines TRBV10-1 with TRBJ2-7; 8 bases agree with TRBD1. Losses at the gene ends were 5 bases for V and 1 base for J; bases not matched to a gene: 7. The CDR3 sequence is 15 residues long. CDR1 and CDR2 (germline): WNHNN, SYGVQD (reference sequence).

This chain uses TRBV2 with TRBJ2-1; D is perhaps TRBD1 (6 bases). This CDR3 has 18 residues. The V end lost 2 bases, the J end lost 15 bases, and 32 bases lay between the germline ends. Germline V gives CDR1 SNHLY, CDR2 FYNNEI. The CDR3, as DNA: TGTGCCAGCAGTGAAAGTGGGGGCAGTGAGACGTCGGTCTTCCGCCGGTTCTTC. Protein sequence: CASSESGGSETSVFRRFF.

This clone was seen only once. This chain uses TRBV10-3 with TRBJ2-5; TRBD2 matches 9 bases. This CDR3 spans 18 amino acids. Germline assignment: CDR1 ENHRY and CDR2 SYGVKD. Trimming at V came to 3 bases and at J to 5 bases, leaving 16 bases not matched to a gene. This chain's CDR3 is CAISDRGLASSPPETQYF. CDR3 DNA sequence: TGTGCCATCAGTGATAGGGGACTAGCCTCGTCCCCCCCGGAGACCCAGTACTTC.

In its sample, this clone was seen a few times. This chain connects TRBV19 to TRBJ1-1; no firm D call. V gave up 1 base and J gave up 10 bases, with 10 bases separating them. This CDR3 is built from 12 residues. Germline loops: CDR1 LNHDA, CDR2 SQIVND (reference sequence). CDR3 protein: CASSIGGRRAFF. The DNA of the CDR3 is TGTGCCAGTAGTATAGGAGGGCGGAGAGCTTTCTTT.

The CDR3 DNA is TGTGCCAGCAGCTTAAGGGAGGGACAGCCCCAGCATTTT. Protein sequence: CASSLREGQPQHF. The J gene is TRBJ1-5, the V gene TRBV7-2; D unclear. V lost 2 bases and J 7 bases, leaving 9 bases between the germline ends. The CDR3 loop spans 13 amino acids. The germline CDR1 and CDR2 sequences are SGHTA and FQGNSA.

This clone was seen a few times. This chain uses TRBV6-5 with TRBJ1-5; D is ambiguous. Trimming removed 6 bases from V and 2 bases from J, with 8 bases in between. The germline CDR1 and CDR2 sequences are MNHEY and SVGAGI. This CDR3 contains 13 residues. In DNA, the CDR3 is TGTGCCAGCAGGCTCGGGGGCAATCAGCCCCAGCATTTT. This sequence encodes CASRLGGNQPQHF.

The gene calls are TRBV7-9 and TRBJ2-6; 9 nucleotides line up with TRBD1. CDR1 and CDR2 from the germline V gene are SEHNR and FQNEAQ (reference sequence). The CDR3 contains 15 residues. Trimming at V came to 8 bases and at J to 0 bases, leaving 2 bases not matched to a gene. In DNA, the CDR3 is TGTGCCAGCGGGACAGGGAACTCTGGGGCCAACGTCCTGACTTTC. As protein: CASGTGNSGANVLTF.

The rearrangement links TRBV6-2 or TRBV6-3 to TRBJ2-2, with a possible D match to TRBD2 (6 bases). Germline V CDR1 and CDR2: MNHEY, SVGEGT. V was trimmed by 5 bases and J by 4 bases, leaving 14 bases between them. This CDR3 has 15 amino acids. DNA for the CDR3: TGTGCCAGCAGTCCCTTGGGGGGAGTCACCGGGGAGCTGTTTTTT. As protein: CASSPLGGVTGELFF.

This clone has more than one count but fewer than ten. V is TRBV2 and J is TRBJ1-1; D ambiguous. Trimming took off 6 bases at V and 2 bases at J, with 10 bases between the two ends. This CDR3 has 13 residues. Germline CDR1 and CDR2: SNHLY and FYNNEI. In DNA form, the CDR3 reads TGTGCCAGCAGAGACCAGGAAAACACTGAAGCTTTCTTT. Translated: CASRDQENTEAFF.

The rearrangement uses TRBV6-1 and TRBJ1-2, with D possibly TRBD1 on 6 matching bases. V was shortened by 4 bases and J by 4 bases, with 19 bases between the two germline ends. Germline assignment: CDR1 MNHNS and CDR2 SASEGT. This CDR3 has 16 residues. The CDR3 DNA reads as TGTGCCAGCAGTGGTGGACATTCAGGGGTTGGCTATGGCTACACCTTC. Translating it yields CASSGGHSGVGYGYTF.

The count of this clone is one. The chain uses TRBV5-4 and TRBJ2-3; 7 nucleotides match TRBD2. J was trimmed by 0 bases and V by 4 bases; bases with no gene match: 8. CDR1 and CDR2 from the germline V gene are SGHNT and YYREEE (reference sequence). This CDR3 contains 16 residues. The CDR3 nucleotides are TGTGCCAGCAGCCGAAGCGGGGACCTCAGCACAGATACGCAGTATTTT. As protein: CASSRSGDLSTDTQYF.

The table lists this clone with a few counts. The chain couples TRBV24-1 to TRBJ2-1; tentative D call: TRBD2 (7 bases). Trimming removed 4 bases at V and 6 bases at J, with 15 bases between. CDR3 length: 15 residues. CDR1 and CDR2 (germline): KGHDR, SFDVKD. The CDR3 nucleotides are TGTGCCACCAGTGAAAGGGGGGGAATGGGCAATGAGCAGTTCTTC. Translation gives CATSERGGMGNEQFF.

CDR3 bases: TGTGCCAGTCGGGACAGGATAGATTCACCCCTCCACTTT. As protein: CASRDRIDSPLHF. V usage is TRBV6-5 and J usage is TRBJ1-6; 8 bases are shared with TRBD1. V shed 9 bases and J 8 bases; nucleotides not matched to a gene: 6. Per the germline V gene, CDR1 is MNHEY and CDR2 is SVGAGI. The CDR3 extends over 13 amino acids.

V is TRBV7-6 and J is TRBJ2-1, with 9 bases aligning to TRBD2. This CDR3 comprises 17 residues. Germline lookup yields CDR1 SGHVS and CDR2 FNYEAQ. J gave up 1 base and V 4 bases, and 8 bases lay outside the gene matches. CDR3 nucleotide sequence: TGTGCCAGCAGCTCTAGGGGAGCGGGAGGTTCCTACAATGAGCAGTTCTTC. Translating gives CASSSRGAGGSYNEQFF.

J is TRBJ2-1 and V is TRBV11-3, with D perhaps matching TRBD2 (6 bases). CDR1 is SGHNT, CDR2 YENEEA, per germline. This CDR3 has 14 amino acids. Trimming removed 4 bases from V and 9 bases from J, with 16 bases in between. CDR3 in amino acids: CASSSLTGGGEQFF. The DNA of the CDR3 is TGTGCCAGCAGCTCCCTCACCGGGGGAGGTGAGCAGTTCTTC.

The table lists this clone with a few counts. The chain carries TRBV24-1 and TRBJ2-7, with D tentatively TRBD1 (6 bases). The CDR3 is 12 amino acids. CDR1 and CDR2 from the germline V gene are KGHDR and SFDVKD. Trimming stripped 10 bases from V and 3 bases from J, with 12 bases between. CDR3 sequence reads: CATQGLNYEQYF. The CDR3, as DNA: TGTGCCACTCAGGGGTTGAACTACGAGCAGTACTTC.

The rearrangement uses TRBV28 and TRBJ2-3; tentatively, D is TRBD1 (5 bases). Germline assignment: CDR1 MDHEN and CDR2 SYDVKM. V was pared by 10 bases and J by 2 bases, with 10 bases between. This CDR3 is built from 12 residues. CDR3: CATDTYTDTQYF. CDR3 sequence (DNA): TGTGCCACGGACACCTACACAGATACGCAGTATTTT.

J is TRBJ2-7 and V is TRBV9; D possibly corresponds to TRBD2 (6 bases). Germline V lookup: CDR1 SGDLS, CDR2 YYNGEE. The CDR3 has 15 amino acids. The V end was cut by 0 bases, the J end by 3 bases, with 13 bases between. The CDR3 spells CASSVGAGTLYEQYF. The CDR3 DNA is TGTGCCAGCAGCGTAGGAGCCGGGACTCTCTACGAGCAGTACTTC.

This sequence joins TRBV5-1 and TRBJ2-2; 7 bases match TRBD1. The trim removed 6 bases at V and 0 bases at J, leaving 5 bases unmatched. Germline V lookup: CDR1 SGHRS, CDR2 YFSETQ. The CDR3 is 15 residues long. The CDR3 loop reads CASTRDSANTGELFF. In DNA, the CDR3 is TGCGCCAGCACCCGGGACAGCGCGAACACCGGGGAGCTGTTTTTT.

V gene TRBV5-1 combines with J gene TRBJ2-7, with 7 nucleotides matching TRBD1. Germline V lookup: CDR1 SGHRS, CDR2 YFSETQ. This CDR3 region has 14 residues. Trimming at V came to 6 bases and at J to 1 base, leaving 7 bases not matched to a gene. CDR3 DNA sequence: TGCGCCAGCATCCCGACAGGGAGATCCTACGAGCAGTACTTC. Protein: CASIPTGRSYEQYF.